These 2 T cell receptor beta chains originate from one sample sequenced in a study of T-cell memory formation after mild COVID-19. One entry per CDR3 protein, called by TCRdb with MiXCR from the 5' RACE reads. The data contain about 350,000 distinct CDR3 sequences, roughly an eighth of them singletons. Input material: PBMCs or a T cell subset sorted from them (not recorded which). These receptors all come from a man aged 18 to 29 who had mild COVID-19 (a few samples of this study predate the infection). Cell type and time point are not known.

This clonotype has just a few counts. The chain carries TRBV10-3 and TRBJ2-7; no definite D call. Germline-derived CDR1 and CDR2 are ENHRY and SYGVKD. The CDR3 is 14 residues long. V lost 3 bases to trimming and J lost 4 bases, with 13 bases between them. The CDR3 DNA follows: TGTGCCATCAGTGATCGGCAGGATACTTACGAGCAGTACTTC. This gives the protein CAISDRQDTYEQYF.

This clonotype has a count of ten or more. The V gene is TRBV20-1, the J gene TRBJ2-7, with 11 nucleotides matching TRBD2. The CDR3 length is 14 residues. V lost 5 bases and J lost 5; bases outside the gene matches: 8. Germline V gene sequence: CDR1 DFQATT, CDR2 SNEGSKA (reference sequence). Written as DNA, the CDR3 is TGCAGTGCTCGATCGACTAGCGGGGCCGACGAGCAGTACTTC. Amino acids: CSARSTSGADEQYF.